This TCR beta chain was sequenced during a study of radiotherapy plus CTLA-4 blockade in lung cancer. With V trimmed by 6 bases and J by 3 bases, 13 bases remained unmatched. This CDR3 is built from 17 residues. The germline gives CDR1 LNHDA, CDR2 SQIVND (reference sequence). This table comes from immunoSEQ multiplex PCR, and its TCRdb copy is limited to in-frame clones, with some not included. This sample carries some 51,000 clones, around 79% of them seen once, and the ten largest clones take 2.4%. About this clone: As yet, its antigen is unknown.

The study's findings and limits: After radiotherapy and ipilimumab, tumor-derived clones expanded in peripheral blood.

This material consisted of peripheral blood, taken from a patient treated with radiotherapy plus ipilimumab. This chain connects TRBV19 to TRBJ1-2, with 10 nucleotides matching TRBD1. This TCR derives from a human donor with non-small cell lung cancer whose response to radiotherapy plus ipilimumab could not be evaluated. This CDR3 reads CASSTLGTGVWDYGYTF. The CDR3 nucleotides are TGTGCCAGTAGCACCCTCGGGACAGGGGTCTGGGACTATGGCTACACCTTC.